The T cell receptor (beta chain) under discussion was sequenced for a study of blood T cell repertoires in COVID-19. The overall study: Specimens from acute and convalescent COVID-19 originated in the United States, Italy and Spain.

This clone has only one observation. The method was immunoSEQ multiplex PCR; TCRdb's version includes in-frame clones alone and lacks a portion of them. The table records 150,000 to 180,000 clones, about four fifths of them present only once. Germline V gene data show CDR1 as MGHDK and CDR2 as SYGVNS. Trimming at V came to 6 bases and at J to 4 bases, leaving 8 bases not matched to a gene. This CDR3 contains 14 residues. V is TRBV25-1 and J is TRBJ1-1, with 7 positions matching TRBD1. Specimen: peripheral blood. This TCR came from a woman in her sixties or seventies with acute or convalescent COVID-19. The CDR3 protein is CASRNTAGGTEAFF. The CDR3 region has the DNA TGTGCCAGCAGGAATACCGCAGGGGGCACTGAAGCTTTCTTT.